The clone carrying this T cell receptor (beta chain) is a singleton in its sample. The target antigen is unknown. The data belong to a study of cytotoxic CD8 clonotypes in ibrutinib-treated CLL. Study outcomes and limitations: With treatment, public clonotypes, which were uncommon, either contracted or remained stable. Clonality at baseline surpassed age-matched healthy donors and tracked circulating CD8+ T-cell counts.

The CDR3 runs 15 residues. Looked up from germline, CDR1 is SNHLY and CDR2 is FYNNEI. V gave up 7 bases and J gave up 1 base, with 15 bases separating them. Deep sequencing aimed at 1 in 200,000 to 1 in 1 million T cells' resolution. Here immunoSEQ multiplex PCR was the method, and the copy in TCRdb shows in-frame clones only, minus some. The sample consists of some 65,000 clones, around 60% of them appearing once. The sample here was PBMCs, taken after 12 months of ibrutinib treatment. The genes are TRBV2 and TRBJ2-3; no firm D call. The receptor was derived from a human donor with chronic lymphocytic leukemia. In DNA form, the CDR3 reads TGTGCCAGCACTGGTTTGGGGTGGGGCACAGATACGCAGTATTTT. Translation gives CASTGLGWGTDTQYF.